This entry describes one TCR beta chain. The antigen is unknown. The source of the sample is a study of T cell responses to AZD1222 COVID-19 vaccine. Study-level findings and limits: Vaccination with two AZD1222 doses was followed by a rise in Spike-specific TCR breadth and depth. A mostly white British donor set with more females was recruited, and clonal diversity was possibly underestimated. Reports indicate that nearly half of spike-specific TCRs are directed at unmutated variant regions. The span of vaccine-associated CD4 TCRs extended across spike, with dominance at 160-218 and 743-854.

There are 14 residues in the CDR3. V gave up 7 bases and J gave up 2 bases, with 12 bases separating them. Germline V gene lookup returns CDR1 MDHEN and CDR2 SYDVKM. The assay was immunoSEQ multiplex PCR, and TCRdb's table has in-frame clones only and misses some. The table shows fewer than 200,000 clones, with almost 95% occurring only once. This clonotype was sampled from an adult in good health. The material was peripheral blood, obtained on day 0 of AZD1222 vaccination. The chain recombines TRBV28 with TRBJ1-5, with D tentatively TRBD1 (5 bases). The CDR3 DNA sequence: TGTGCCAGCAAGGTCCAGGGCGGCAATCAGCCCCAGCATTTT. Translating it yields CASKVQGGNQPQHF. The full variable domain, in which reference TRBV28 and TRBJ1-5 provide the parts outside the CDR3, is DVKVTQSSRYLVKRTGEKVFLECVQDMDHENMFWYRQDPGLGLRLIYFSYDVKMKEKGDIPEGYSVSREKKERFSLILESASTNQTSMYLCASKVQGGNQPQHFGDGTRLSIL.